This entry describes one TCR beta chain. The data originate from a study of blood T cell repertoires in COVID-19. In the study overall: The analysed material was cDNA or gDNA that came from T cells, B-cell-depleted T cells, or PBMCs.

TCRdb's table, derived via immunoSEQ multiplex PCR, lists solely in-frame clones and lacks some. The data contain 260,000 or so clones, nearly 85% of them seen just once; the ten biggest clones take up 8% to 9.5%. The germline V gene has CDR1 SGHDT and CDR2 YYEEEE. V dropped 0 bases and J dropped 7 bases, with 13 bases sitting between them. The CDR3 consists of 15 residues. This chain connects TRBV5-6 to TRBJ1-4; D gene uncertain. The TCR sequence derives from a human donor in a cohort sampled during active COVID-19. Sequencing was performed on peripheral blood. Written as DNA, the CDR3 is TGTGCCAGCAGCTTGGGGTACCCGACGGGTGAAAAACTGTTTTTT. Encoded protein: CASSLGYPTGEKLFF.